This is a list of T cell receptor beta chains from one sample in a study of Ad26.COV2.S vaccination and SARS-CoV-2 variants. Measured with immunoSEQ multiplex PCR; TCRdb has only the in-frame clones, and not every one. The sample holds 250,000 or so clones, around 90% seen once. This specimen consisted of peripheral blood, obtained in a trial of Ad26.COV2.S vaccine versus placebo. The source is a person aged 18-60 years who received the Ad26.COV2.S COVID-19 vaccine or a placebo. The CDR3 runs from the conserved cysteine through the conserved F or W. The order of the fields is J gene, D gene, clone size, V gene, CDR3 protein, CDR3 DNA. The D gene is left open where the match is weak. Rows may omit the clone size; those that give it use once, few, many or a size class.

j_call: TRBJ2-7; d_call: NA; clone_size: NA; v_call: TRBV7-9; cdr3_aa: CASSFAGTLHEYF; cdr3_nt: TGTGCCAGCAGCTTCGCCGGGACCCTCCATGAGTACTTC
j_call: TRBJ1-4; d_call: NA; clone_size: NA; v_call: TRBV18; cdr3_aa: CASSPNAATNEKLFF; cdr3_nt: TGTGCCAGCTCACCAAACGCAGCAACTAATGAAAAACTGTTTTTT
j_call: TRBJ2-2; d_call: NA; clone_size: NA; v_call: TRBV7-9; cdr3_aa: CASSWLGDTGELFF; cdr3_nt: TGTGCCAGCAGCTGGCTGGGGGACACCGGGGAGCTGTTTTTT
j_call: TRBJ1-1; d_call: TRBD1; clone_size: NA; v_call: TRBV10-3; cdr3_aa: CAIRPGLTGAGNTEAFF; cdr3_nt: TGTGCCATCCGCCCAGGTTTGACAGGGGCGGGAAACACTGAAGCTTTCTTT
j_call: TRBJ1-2; d_call: NA; clone_size: NA; v_call: TRBV6-5; cdr3_aa: CASSYFQGTNYGYTF; cdr3_nt: TGTGCCAGCAGTTACTTTCAGGGGACTAACTATGGCTACACCTTC
j_call: TRBJ1-4; d_call: TRBD1; clone_size: NA; v_call: TRBV2; cdr3_aa: CASTPQGVNEKLFF; cdr3_nt: TGTGCCAGCACCCCACAGGGGGTAAATGAAAAACTGTTTTTT
j_call: TRBJ2-7; d_call: NA; clone_size: once; v_call: TRBV6-2/TRBV6-3; cdr3_aa: CASSYPRGVEQYF; cdr3_nt: TGTGCCAGCAGTTACCCGAGGGGGGTCGAGCAGTACTTC
j_call: TRBJ2-1; d_call: NA; clone_size: NA; v_call: TRBV7-9; cdr3_aa: CASSSRGDRVYNEQFF; cdr3_nt: TGTGCCAGCAGCTCTAGGGGGGATAGGGTCTACAATGAGCAGTTCTTC
j_call: TRBJ2-2; d_call: NA; clone_size: NA; v_call: TRBV6-5; cdr3_aa: CASTPEQLNTGELFF; cdr3_nt: TGTGCCAGCACCCCGGAACAGTTAAACACCGGGGAGCTGTTTTTT
j_call: TRBJ2-1; d_call: NA; clone_size: NA; v_call: TRBV24-1; cdr3_aa: CATSDPGDVVYNEQFF; cdr3_nt: TGTGCCACCAGTGATCCGGGTGATGTGGTCTACAATGAGCAGTTCTTC
j_call: TRBJ2-1; d_call: TRBD2; clone_size: NA; v_call: TRBV5-8; cdr3_aa: CASSLNRLAGGEQFF; cdr3_nt: TGTGCCAGCAGCTTGAACCGACTAGCCGGGGGTGAGCAGTTCTTC
j_call: TRBJ2-5; d_call: TRBD1; clone_size: NA; v_call: TRBV27; cdr3_aa: CASSKTGTGGFRETQYF; cdr3_nt: TGTGCCAGCTCCAAAACCGGGACAGGGGGGTTTAGGGAGACCCAGTACTTC
j_call: TRBJ1-1; d_call: NA; clone_size: once; v_call: TRBV4-3; cdr3_aa: CASSQGEGGTEAFF; cdr3_nt: TGCGCCAGCAGCCAAGGGGAAGGAGGGACTGAAGCTTTCTTT
j_call: TRBJ2-1; d_call: TRBD2; clone_size: NA; v_call: TRBV7-6; cdr3_aa: CASSPRVGLARDEQFF; cdr3_nt: TGTGCCAGCAGCCCACGGGTCGGACTAGCTAGGGATGAGCAGTTCTTC
j_call: TRBJ1-2; d_call: NA; clone_size: few; v_call: TRBV7-9; cdr3_aa: CASSYRGGYTF; cdr3_nt: TGTGCCAGCAGTTACCGGGGAGGCTACACCTTC
j_call: TRBJ2-1; d_call: NA; clone_size: NA; v_call: TRBV4-1; cdr3_aa: CASSQVAAYNEQFF; cdr3_nt: TGCGCCAGCAGCCAAGTAGCCGCCTACAATGAGCAGTTCTTC
j_call: TRBJ1-4; d_call: NA; clone_size: few; v_call: TRBV21-1; cdr3_aa: CASSKAMGQGTTNEKLFF; cdr3_nt: TGTGCCAGCAGCAAAGCAATGGGACAGGGGACAACTAATGAAAAACTGTTTTTT
j_call: TRBJ2-5; d_call: NA; clone_size: NA; v_call: TRBV4-3; cdr3_aa: CASSQEGTGRETQYF; cdr3_nt: TGCGCCAGCAGCCAAGAAGGAACAGGGAGGGAGACCCAGTACTTC
j_call: TRBJ2-5; d_call: TRBD2; clone_size: once; v_call: TRBV4-1; cdr3_aa: CASSHPAGLAGPETQYF; cdr3_nt: TGCGCCAGCAGCCACCCCGCCGGACTAGCGGGTCCAGAGACCCAGTACTTC
j_call: TRBJ2-2; d_call: TRBD2; clone_size: NA; v_call: TRBV30; cdr3_aa: CAWSVSRTSGNTGELFF; cdr3_nt: TGTGCCTGGAGTGTAAGCAGGACTAGCGGAAACACCGGGGAGCTGTTTTTT
j_call: TRBJ2-3; d_call: NA; clone_size: few; v_call: TRBV6-2/TRBV6-3; cdr3_aa: CASSYPSTTDTQYF; cdr3_nt: TGTGCCAGCAGTTACCCATCAACCACAGATACGCAGTATTTT
j_call: TRBJ2-4; d_call: TRBD2; clone_size: once; v_call: TRBV10-2; cdr3_aa: CASSLPGLAGDKNIQYF; cdr3_nt: TGCGCCAGCAGTTTACCGGGACTAGCGGGAGACAAAAACATTCAGTACTTC
j_call: TRBJ2-2; d_call: TRBD2; clone_size: NA; v_call: TRBV6-2/TRBV6-3; cdr3_aa: CASSHLAGGNTGELFF; cdr3_nt: TGTGCCAGCAGTCACCTAGCGGGGGGGAACACCGGGGAGCTGTTTTTT
j_call: TRBJ1-6; d_call: NA; clone_size: NA; v_call: TRBV30; cdr3_aa: CAWTRVKGLINSPLHF; cdr3_nt: TGTGCCTGGACCCGGGTGAAGGGTCTCATTAATTCACCCCTCCACTTT
j_call: TRBJ2-1; d_call: NA; clone_size: once; v_call: TRBV30; cdr3_aa: CAWRSGYNEQFF; cdr3_nt: TGTGCCTGGAGGTCGGGGTACAATGAGCAGTTCTTC
j_call: TRBJ2-1; d_call: TRBD2; clone_size: NA; v_call: TRBV5-1; cdr3_aa: CASRWTSGSNEQFF; cdr3_nt: TGCGCCAGCAGATGGACTAGCGGGAGCAATGAGCAGTTCTTC
j_call: TRBJ1-6; d_call: TRBD1; clone_size: NA; v_call: TRBV14; cdr3_aa: CASSLQGYNSPLHF; cdr3_nt: TGTGCCAGCAGCTTACAGGGGTATAATTCACCCCTCCACTTT
j_call: TRBJ1-2; d_call: NA; clone_size: NA; v_call: TRBV4-1; cdr3_aa: CASSWPRGEGIYGYTF; cdr3_nt: TGCGCCAGCAGCTGGCCTAGGGGCGAGGGGATCTATGGCTACACCTTC
j_call: TRBJ2-3; d_call: NA; clone_size: NA; v_call: TRBV30; cdr3_aa: CAWSVGGGTDTQYF; cdr3_nt: TGTGCCTGGAGTGTTGGGGGTGGCACAGATACGCAGTATTTT
j_call: TRBJ1-2; d_call: TRBD1; clone_size: many; v_call: TRBV30; cdr3_aa: CAWRGFQGVYGYTF; cdr3_nt: TGTGCCTGGAGAGGATTTCAGGGGGTCTATGGCTACACCTTC
j_call: TRBJ2-3; d_call: NA; clone_size: NA; v_call: TRBV3-1/TRBV3-2; cdr3_aa: CASSQTEPYTFTDTQYF; cdr3_nt: TGTGCCAGCAGCCAAACCGAGCCCTACACTTTCACAGATACGCAGTATTTT
j_call: TRBJ1-2; d_call: NA; clone_size: NA; v_call: TRBV6-5; cdr3_aa: CASSYTGPTNYGYTF; cdr3_nt: TGTGCCAGCAGTTACACAGGGCCTACTAACTATGGCTACACCTTC
j_call: TRBJ2-2; d_call: NA; clone_size: NA; v_call: TRBV7-2; cdr3_aa: CASSLTGNTGELFF; cdr3_nt: TGTGCCAGCAGCTTAACGGGGAACACCGGGGAGCTGTTTTTT
j_call: TRBJ2-6; d_call: NA; clone_size: NA; v_call: TRBV5-1; cdr3_aa: CASSLVRSGANVLTF; cdr3_nt: TGCGCCAGCAGCTTGGTCCGCTCTGGGGCCAACGTCCTGACTTTC
j_call: TRBJ2-2; d_call: TRBD2; clone_size: NA; v_call: TRBV4-2; cdr3_aa: CASSPRLAGAAGELFF; cdr3_nt: TGTGCCAGCAGCCCCAGACTAGCGGGTGCCGCCGGGGAGCTGTTTTTT
j_call: TRBJ2-7; d_call: NA; clone_size: NA; v_call: TRBV5-1; cdr3_aa: CASSLRRGSYEQYF; cdr3_nt: TGCGCCAGCAGCTTGCGGAGGGGCTCCTACGAGCAGTACTTC
j_call: TRBJ2-1; d_call: TRBD2; clone_size: once; v_call: TRBV11-2; cdr3_aa: CASSTASGSSNEQFF; cdr3_nt: TGTGCCAGCAGCACCGCTAGCGGGTCGAGCAATGAGCAGTTCTTC
j_call: TRBJ1-1; d_call: NA; clone_size: NA; v_call: TRBV28; cdr3_aa: CASSFRGAPAFF; cdr3_nt: TGTGCCAGCAGTTTTCGGGGGGCGCCCGCTTTCTTT
j_call: TRBJ2-7; d_call: NA; clone_size: NA; v_call: TRBV30; cdr3_aa: CAWIDSSLHYEQYF; cdr3_nt: TGTGCCTGGATCGACTCGTCCCTACACTACGAGCAGTACTTC
j_call: TRBJ2-7; d_call: NA; clone_size: once; v_call: TRBV7-2; cdr3_aa: CASSLVGPSYEQYF; cdr3_nt: TGTGCCAGCAGCTTAGTAGGGCCCTCCTACGAGCAGTACTTC
j_call: TRBJ2-5; d_call: NA; clone_size: NA; v_call: TRBV30; cdr3_aa: CAWSVPGHSQETQYF; cdr3_nt: TGTGCCTGGAGTGTGCCGGGACACTCCCAAGAGACCCAGTACTTC
j_call: TRBJ2-5; d_call: NA; clone_size: NA; v_call: TRBV10-3; cdr3_aa: CAISEQGRGETQYF; cdr3_nt: TGTGCCATCAGTGAACAGGGTAGGGGGGAGACCCAGTACTTC
j_call: TRBJ2-2; d_call: NA; clone_size: NA; v_call: TRBV7-8; cdr3_aa: CASSLVAGANTGELFF; cdr3_nt: TGTGCCAGCAGCTTAGTCGCAGGTGCGAACACCGGGGAGCTGTTTTTT
j_call: TRBJ1-5; d_call: NA; clone_size: NA; v_call: TRBV19; cdr3_aa: CASSLVGRQPQHF; cdr3_nt: TGTGCCAGTAGCCTCGTAGGCCGTCAGCCCCAGCATTTT
j_call: TRBJ1-2; d_call: TRBD1; clone_size: NA; v_call: TRBV5-1; cdr3_aa: CASSGSGTGRLNYGYTF; cdr3_nt: TGCGCCAGCAGCGGCTCCGGGACAGGCCGATTGAACTATGGCTACACCTTC
j_call: TRBJ2-7; d_call: NA; clone_size: NA; v_call: TRBV4-3; cdr3_aa: CASSHLDSSYEQYF; cdr3_nt: TGCGCCAGCAGCCATCTGGACTCATCCTACGAGCAGTACTTC
j_call: TRBJ1-1; d_call: TRBD1; clone_size: NA; v_call: TRBV19; cdr3_aa: CASSPLTGRNTEAFF; cdr3_nt: TGTGCCAGTAGCCCCTTGACAGGGAGGAACACTGAAGCTTTCTTT
j_call: TRBJ2-2; d_call: NA; clone_size: NA; v_call: TRBV5-6; cdr3_aa: CASSFPLDSQATGELFF; cdr3_nt: TGTGCCAGCAGCTTCCCTTTGGACAGTCAAGCTACCGGGGAGCTGTTTTTT
j_call: TRBJ2-3; d_call: NA; clone_size: NA; v_call: TRBV5-1; cdr3_aa: CASSLEQLLSTDTQYF; cdr3_nt: TGCGCCAGCAGCTTGGAACAGCTACTAAGCACAGATACGCAGTATTTT
j_call: TRBJ2-7; d_call: NA; clone_size: NA; v_call: TRBV4-1; cdr3_aa: CASSHAPWGEQYF; cdr3_nt: TGCGCCAGCAGCCATGCACCTTGGGGCGAGCAGTACTTC
j_call: TRBJ2-2; d_call: TRBD1; clone_size: NA; v_call: TRBV4-1; cdr3_aa: CATGTANTGELFF; cdr3_nt: TGCGCCACCGGGACAGCCAACACCGGGGAGCTGTTTTTT
j_call: TRBJ2-3; d_call: TRBD1; clone_size: NA; v_call: TRBV27; cdr3_aa: CASSGYRGLGTDTQYF; cdr3_nt: TGTGCCAGCAGTGGCTACAGGGGGCTCGGAACGGATACGCAGTATTTT
j_call: TRBJ2-2; d_call: TRBD2; clone_size: NA; v_call: TRBV2; cdr3_aa: CASTRLGGVTGELFF; cdr3_nt: TGTGCCAGCACCCGACTCGGGGGGGTGACCGGGGAGCTGTTTTTT